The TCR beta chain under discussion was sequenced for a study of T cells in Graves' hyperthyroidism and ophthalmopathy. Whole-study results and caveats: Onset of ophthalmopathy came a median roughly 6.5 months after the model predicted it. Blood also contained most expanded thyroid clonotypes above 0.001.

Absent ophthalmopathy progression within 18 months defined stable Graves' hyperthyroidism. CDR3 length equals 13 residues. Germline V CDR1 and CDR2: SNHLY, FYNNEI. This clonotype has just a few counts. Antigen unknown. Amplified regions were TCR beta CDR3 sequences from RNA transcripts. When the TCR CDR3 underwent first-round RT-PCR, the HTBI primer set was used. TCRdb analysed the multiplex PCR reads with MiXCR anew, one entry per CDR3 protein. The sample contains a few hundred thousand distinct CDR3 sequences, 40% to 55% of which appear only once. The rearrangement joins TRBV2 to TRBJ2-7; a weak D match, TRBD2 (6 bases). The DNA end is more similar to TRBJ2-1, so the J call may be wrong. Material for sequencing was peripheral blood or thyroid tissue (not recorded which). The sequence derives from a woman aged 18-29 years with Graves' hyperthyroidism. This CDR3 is CASLSASAYEQFF. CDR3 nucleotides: TGTGCCAGCCTGTCGGCTAGCGCATATGAGCAGTTCTTC.